The 24 T cell receptor beta chains reported below all come from one sample, sequenced in a study of CD8+CD57+ T cells in acquired aplastic anemia. Patients chosen for sequencing had shown CD8+CD57+ cell expansion by flow cytometry. TCR beta VDJ and CDR3 were profiled, and genomic DNA was the template. TCRdb fed the reads into MiXCR, producing one record per CDR3 protein. The data contain approximately 160,000 distinct CDR3 sequences, less than 50% of them singletons. Material: sorted CD4+, CD8+, or CD8+CD57+ T cells (not recorded which) from PBMCs. The receptors shown here come from a human donor with aplastic anemia.

This clonotype was counted many times. V and J are TRBV4-2 and TRBJ2-7, with D unresolved. Trimming removed 5 bases from V and 4 bases from J, with 12 bases in between. Germline V gene sequence: CDR1 LGHNA, CDR2 YNFKEQ. The CDR3 has 13 residues. The CDR3 nucleotides read TGTGCCAGCAGCTCCCTCATAGGATACGAGCAGTACTTC. This translates into CASSSLIGYEQYF.

There are many counts of this clonotype. This chain connects TRBV19 to TRBJ1-2, with D unresolved. The CDR3 runs 14 residues. The germline V and J ends were trimmed by 3 bases and 4 bases, with 12 bases remaining between them. Germline CDR1 LNHDA, CDR2 SQIVND (reference sequence). CDR3 bases: TGTGCCAGTAGTATCTTCCGGGCCTCCTATGGCTACACCTTC. It specifies CASSIFRASYGYTF.

The chain employs TRBV2 and TRBJ2-5, with 7 positions matching TRBD2. V trimming: 4 bases; J trimming: 1 base; junction bases outside the gene matches: 9. The germline V gene has CDR1 SNHLY and CDR2 FYNNEI. The CDR3 length is 16 residues. The CDR3 DNA is TGTGCCAGCAGTGCTAGAGCAGGCGGGGGCCAAGAGACCCAGTACTTC. This codes for CASSARAGGGQETQYF.

This clonotype was observed many times. The V and J genes are TRBV29-1 and TRBJ2-1; 8 nucleotides match TRBD2. In germline, CDR1 is SQVTM, CDR2 ANQGSEA. This CDR3 contains 14 residues. The trim removed 8 bases at V and 8 bases at J, leaving 14 bases unmatched. The DNA of the CDR3 is TGCAGCCTTGGGGACGGGAGGGCCTGGGATGAGCAGTTCTTC. This gives the protein CSLGDGRAWDEQFF.

The CDR3 reads CSVALGGTDTQYF. The CDR3 coding sequence is TGCAGCGTAGCCTTAGGCGGCACAGATACGCAGTATTTT. V and J are TRBV29-1 and TRBJ2-3; D gene uncertain. The V and J ends lost 6 bases and 1 base respectively, with 11 bases between them. The CDR3 runs to 13 residues. Germline V gene data show CDR1 as SQVTM and CDR2 as ANQGSEA.

The V and J genes are TRBV15 and TRBJ2-7; a possible D gene is TRBD2 (5 bases). Per the germline V gene, CDR1 is LNHNV and CDR2 is YYDKDF (reference sequence). The CDR3 totals 16 residues. V lost 0 bases, J lost 7 bases, and 19 bases lay in between. The CDR3 bases are TGTGCCACCAGCAGAGATAGAGGGAGTGGGATTGTAGAGCAGTACTTC. It is translated as CATSRDRGSGIVEQYF.

This clonotype appeared many times. V and J are TRBV7-6 and TRBJ1-6, with D unresolved. V was pared by 5 bases and J by 5 bases, with 10 bases between. The V gene's germline CDR1 is SGHVS and CDR2 FNYEAQ. The CDR3 has 14 residues. The CDR3 DNA follows: TGTGCCAGCAGCCAGACTGGAAATAATTCACCCCTCCACTTT. This translates into CASSQTGNNSPLHF.

V usage is TRBV29-1 and J usage is TRBJ1-2, with 9 bases that match TRBD1. Germline CDR1 is SQVTM and CDR2 is ANQGSEA. The CDR3 consists of 14 residues. The ends lost 6 bases at V and 3 bases at J; junction bases unmatched: 8. The DNA for the CDR3 is TGCAGCGTCCCCCGACAGGGGGAGGACTATGGCTACACCTTC. Translation gives CSVPRQGEDYGYTF.

Comment on this clonotype: A single base separates this from a much larger clone, so it may be a read error. The chain combines TRBV6-5 with TRBJ2-7; tentative D call: TRBD2 (6 bases). The CDR3 loop spans 16 amino acids. Per germline, CDR1 MNHEY and CDR2 SVGAGI. Trimming left V 0 bases short and J 0 bases short, with 12 bases between. The CDR3 sequence: CASSYSTGVSSYEQYV. In DNA, the CDR3 is TGTGCCAGCAGTTACTCGACGGGGGTGAGCTCCTACGAGCAGTACGTC.

The chain carries TRBV29-1 and TRBJ1-1; 7 nucleotides match TRBD1. With V trimmed by 4 bases and J by 1 base, 3 bases remained unmatched. CDR3 length: 13 residues. CDR1 is SQVTM, CDR2 ANQGSEA, per germline. In DNA form, the CDR3 reads TGCAGCGTTGTGGGGACAGCGAACACTGAAGCTTTCTTT. Translated: CSVVGTANTEAFF.

The sample holds many counts of this clonotype. V is TRBV5-1 and J is TRBJ1-6; TRBD1 is a possible D gene (6 bases). V shed 0 bases and J shed 10 bases, with 11 bases lying between them. The CDR3 extends over 14 amino acids. The V gene's germline CDR1 is SGHRS and CDR2 YFSETQ. CDR3 in DNA: TGCGCCAGCAGCTTGGAAGGGGGGGAATCACCCCTCCACTTT. The encoded protein is CASSLEGGESPLHF.

This clonotype was counted ten times or more. V and J are TRBV14 and TRBJ2-5, with TRBD2 as a possible D gene (7 bases). Germline CDR1 and CDR2: SGHDN and FVKESK. The CDR3 totals 16 residues. The germline V and J ends were trimmed by 2 bases and 5 bases, with 18 bases remaining between them. The CDR3 region has the DNA TGTGCCAGCAGCCAACTAACAGGGAGGGGTTTGGAGACCCAGTACTTC. Amino acids: CASSQLTGRGLETQYF.

This rearrangement joins TRBV3-1 to TRBJ1-1; no reliable D call. CDR1 is LGHDT and CDR2 is YNNKEL in the germline V gene (reference sequence). Between the trimmed V and J ends, which lost 0 bases and 1 base, there was a span of 6 bases. There are 14 residues in the CDR3. The CDR3 region has the DNA TGTGCCAGCAGCCAAGAACGGGCGAACACTGAAGCTTTCTTT. This codes for CASSQERANTEAFF.

This clonotype was seen many times. V and J are TRBV6-1 and TRBJ1-5, with 7 bases lining up with TRBD1. With 7 bases clipped from V and 4 bases from J, the junction kept 1 base outside the gene matches. The CDR3 is made up of 12 amino acids. CDR1 is MNHNS and CDR2 is SASEGT in the germline V gene. CDR3 amino acids: CASTTGNQPQHF. The DNA for the CDR3 is TGTGCCAGCACGACAGGGAATCAGCCCCAGCATTTT.

CDR3 coding DNA: TGTGCCAGCACTGACAGGGGGCTTGGAGATACGCAGTATTTT. Protein: CASTDRGLGDTQYF. V is TRBV7-2 and J is TRBJ2-3; 10 bases agree with TRBD1. This CDR3 contains 14 residues. J lost 5 bases, V lost 7 bases, and 6 bases had no gene match. CDR1 is SGHTA, CDR2 FQGNSA, per germline.

The V call is TRBV29-1, the J call TRBJ1-2; D is unclear. The CDR3 covers 11 residues. Trimming removed 6 bases at V and 4 bases at J, with 9 bases between. Looked up from germline, CDR1 is SQVTM and CDR2 is ANQGSEA. CDR3 bases: TGCAGCGTCTTAAGGAGCTATGGCTACACCTTC. Translated, it gives CSVLRSYGYTF.

This sequence joins TRBV27 and TRBJ1-1; D is unresolved. Germline V gene data show CDR1 as MNHEY and CDR2 as SMNVEV (reference sequence). The ends were cut back, 3 bases at V and 5 bases at J, with 13 bases in the middle. CDR3 length equals 14 residues. DNA for the CDR3: TGTGCCAGCAGTTTTTTGGCCCACGGTACTGAAGCTTTCTTT. Its protein is CASSFLAHGTEAFF.

The sample holds a few counts of this clonotype. The rearrangement links TRBV2 to TRBJ1-1; the D is unclear. The CDR3 runs 12 residues. CDR1 and CDR2 from the germline V gene are SNHLY and FYNNEI. Trimming took off 8 bases at V and 1 base at J, with 8 bases between the two ends. CDR3 amino acids: CASGKGNTEAFF. For the CDR3, the DNA is TGTGCCAGCGGCAAGGGGAACACTGAAGCTTTCTTT.

The V and J genes are TRBV10-1 and TRBJ2-2; 8 bases are a match to TRBD2. Germline V gives CDR1 WNHNN, CDR2 SYGVQD (reference sequence). The junction had 6 bases not matched to a gene; V was cut back by 10 bases and J by 5 bases. The CDR3 has 13 residues. CDR3 nucleotides: TGCGCCATCCACTCGGGGGGGACCGGGGAGCTGTTTTTT. This codes for CAIHSGGTGELFF.

This clonotype has at least ten counts. The chain employs TRBV5-5 and TRBJ2-2; tentatively, D is TRBD2 (5 bases). Per germline, CDR1 SGHKS and CDR2 YYEKEE (reference sequence). The CDR3 has 16 amino acids. The germline V and J ends were trimmed by 2 bases and 1 base, with 12 bases remaining between them. Here the CDR3 reads CASSFSGSVNTGELFF. The CDR3 region has the DNA TGTGCCAGCAGCTTTAGTGGTAGCGTGAACACCGGGGAGCTGTTTTTT.

The rearrangement uses TRBV10-3 and TRBJ1-5; TRBD1 aligns across 7 bases. CDR1 and CDR2 from the germline V gene are ENHRY and SYGVKD. V was pared by 10 bases and J by 0 bases, with 18 bases of the junction left unmatched. The length of the CDR3 is 18 residues. DNA of the CDR3: TGTGCCAGCCCTACAGGGGTCAGAGGGATCTATAGCAATCAGCCCCAGCATTTT. Its translation: CASPTGVRGIYSNQPQHF.

This rearrangement joins TRBV11-1 to TRBJ2-3, with D possibly called TRBD1 or TRBD2 (6 bases each). This CDR3 has 14 residues. Looked up from germline, CDR1 is SGHAT and CDR2 is FQDESV (reference sequence). Trimming took off 0 bases at V and 6 bases at J, with 10 bases between the two ends. The CDR3, as DNA: TGTGCCAGCAGCTTAGCGGGGGGCATGGATACGCAGTATTTT. It specifies CASSLAGGMDTQYF.

The chain is built from TRBV29-1 and TRBJ2-1, with D perhaps assigned TRBD1 or TRBD2 (5 bases each). The CDR3 is made up of 8 amino acids. The V gene's germline CDR1 is SQVTM and CDR2 ANQGSEA. Trimming left V 7 bases short and J 10 bases short, with 5 bases between. Here the CDR3 reads CSGGEQFF. CDR3 in DNA: TGCAGCGGGGGGGAGCAGTTCTTC.

This clonotype was found a few times. The chain carries TRBV29-1 and TRBJ2-3; D uncertain. This CDR3 region has 14 residues. The V gene lost 6 bases and the J gene lost 3 bases, with 16 bases spanning the gap. Germline V gives CDR1 SQVTM, CDR2 ANQGSEA. As DNA, the CDR3 is TGCAGCGTGGAGTTTCGCAGGCCTACAGATACGCAGTATTTT. Protein: CSVEFRRPTDTQYF.